This T cell receptor beta chain was retrieved from a study of cytomegalovirus exposure and HLA in healthy donors. Per germline, CDR1 SGHTA and CDR2 FQGNSA. This CDR3 is built from 14 residues. This clone was counted a few times. The antigen remains unidentified. The study ran its PCR with 60 Vbeta and 13 Jbeta primers. Sequencing was performed with immunoSEQ multiplex PCR; in TCRdb, only in-frame clones are kept and a portion is missing. The sample carries 130,000 to 150,000 clones, more than 80% recorded once. General study results and limits: Researchers reported that a few CMV-associated chains were confirmed in vitro as CMV antigen-specific. A link between a missense DCLRE1C variant and TCR beta V- and J-gene trimming emerged from a later analysis. In an earlier analysis, in under 700 donors, most V segments appeared productive either ~87% or ~30% of the time. Many donors shared some public TCRs, even though most TCR sequences were rare.

The source of this sequence is a woman between 40 and 50 years old in good health and CMV-seropositive. What was sequenced was PBMCs. The gene calls are TRBV7-2 and TRBJ2-5; D is possibly TRBD1 (5 bases). The DNA end favors TRBJ2-7, so the J call may be wrong. For the CDR3, the DNA is TGTGCCAGCAGCGGAGATCAGGGCTTCTACGAGCAGTACTTC. It codes for CASSGDQGFYEQYF.